Shown below are 26 T cell receptor beta chains from a single sample sequenced in a study of T cell responses to AZD1222 COVID-19 vaccine. The protocol was immunoSEQ multiplex PCR, while the TCRdb copy is restricted to in-frame clones and leaves out a portion. The sample carries more than 100,000 clones, approximately 91% recorded once. The sequences come from peripheral blood, collected 28 days after the second AZD1222 dose. These receptors all come from an adult who received the AZD1222 COVID-19 vaccine.

The chain is built from TRBV5-6 and TRBJ1-6; D not certain. Trimming took 2 bases from V and 1 from J, leaving 13 bases between them. Germline loops: CDR1 SGHDT, CDR2 YYEEEE. There are 17 residues in the CDR3. CDR3 in amino acids: CASSLNLDGSYNSPLHF. For the CDR3, the DNA is TGTGCCAGCAGCTTAAACTTGGATGGGTCCTATAATTCACCCCTCCACTTT.

The rearrangement uses TRBV30 and TRBJ1-5; a possible D gene is TRBD1 (6 bases). V was pared by 3 bases and J by 1 base, with 16 bases between. The germline gives CDR1 GTSNPN, CDR2 SVGIG (reference sequence). The CDR3 covers 16 residues. The CDR3 DNA reads TGTGCCTGGAGAGGTACAGGGTCGGTGAGCAATCAGCCCCAGCATTTT. This gives the protein CAWRGTGSVSNQPQHF.

The chain carries TRBV12-5 and TRBJ1-5; D unresolved. The CDR3 length is 14 residues. V gave up 4 bases and J gave up 5 bases, with 12 bases separating them. Germline V gene data show CDR1 as LGHNT and CDR2 as FRNRAP. The CDR3 protein is CASGSQDMYQPQHF. The CDR3 region has the DNA TGTGCTAGTGGTTCTCAAGATATGTATCAGCCCCAGCATTTT.

This sequence joins TRBV3-1 (or the pseudogene TRBV3-2) and TRBJ2-3; no definite D call. With 3 bases removed from V and 2 bases from J, the gap between germline ends came to 15 bases. Germline CDR1 reads LGHDT; CDR2 reads YNNKEL (reference sequence). The CDR3 is 16 residues long. The CDR3 sequence is CASSQYGKGDTDTQYF. CDR3 sequence (DNA): TGTGCCAGCAGCCAGTATGGGAAAGGAGACACAGATACGCAGTATTTT.

J is TRBJ2-1 and V is TRBV29-1; D uncertain. This CDR3 is 11 amino acids long. Germline CDR1 SQVTM, CDR2 ANQGSEA. V lost 5 bases to trimming and J lost 8 bases, with 10 bases between them. The CDR3 nucleotides read TGCAGCGTTTACAATAGTTATGAGCAGTTCTTC. Its protein is CSVYNSYEQFF.

J is TRBJ1-1 and V is TRBV18; D possibly corresponds to TRBD1 (5 bases). This CDR3 has 13 amino acids. Germline CDR1 and CDR2: KGHSH and LQKENI. Trimming shortened V by 6 bases and J by 5 bases, and 13 bases separated the two germline ends. CDR3 amino acids: CASSPAGGTEAFF. CDR3 in DNA: TGTGCCAGCTCCCCCGCGGGGGGGACTGAAGCTTTCTTT.

The rearrangement uses TRBV19 and TRBJ2-2; a weak D match, TRBD1 (6 bases). The CDR3 is 13 residues long. Germline CDR1 reads LNHDA; CDR2 reads SQIVND (reference sequence). V dropped 6 bases and J dropped 8 bases, with 13 bases sitting between them. CDR3 in amino acids: CASRERGIGELFF. For the CDR3, the DNA is TGTGCCAGTAGGGAAAGGGGGATAGGGGAGCTGTTTTTT.

The V call is TRBV5-8, the J call TRBJ1-5; possible D gene TRBD1, 5 bases. Trimming stripped 4 bases from V and 0 bases from J, with 14 bases between. The germline CDR1 and CDR2 sequences are SGHTS and YDEGEE. This CDR3 has 16 amino acids. CDR3 nucleotides: TGTGCCAGCAGCCCTGGGACCGACTATAGCAATCAGCCCCAGCATTTT. Protein product: CASSPGTDYSNQPQHF.

The V call is TRBV30, the J call TRBJ1-2; weak D call: TRBD1 (6 bases). The CDR3 extends over 13 amino acids. The germline V and J ends were trimmed by 8 bases and 5 bases, with 18 bases remaining between them. Germline V gene lookup returns CDR1 GTSNPN and CDR2 SVGIG (reference sequence). The CDR3 nucleotides read TGTGCCCGAACGGACTCCACAGGGTATGGCTACACCTTC. Translated, it gives CARTDSTGYGYTF.

This clone occurred a few times. The chain joins TRBV11-3 to TRBJ2-3; no clear D. CDR1 and CDR2 from the germline V gene are SGHNT and YENEEA. The CDR3 spans 14 residues. V gave up 0 bases and J gave up 3 bases, with 7 bases separating them. The CDR3 protein is CASSLDLVTDTQYF. CDR3 DNA sequence: TGTGCCAGCAGCTTAGATCTCGTAACAGATACGCAGTATTTT. The variable domain in full, with the rest retrieved from reference TRBV11-3 and TRBJ2-3, is EAGVVQSPRYKIIEKKQPVAFWCNPISGHNTLYWYLQNLGQGPELLIRYENEEAVDDSQLPKDRFSAERLKGVDSTLKIQPAELGDSAVYLCASSLDLVTDTQYFGPGTRLTVL.

The chain is built from TRBV2 and TRBJ1-6; D is ambiguous. Per the germline V gene, CDR1 is SNHLY and CDR2 is FYNNEI. CDR3 size: 15 residues. V lost 3 bases and J lost 7, with 13 bases in between. This chain's CDR3 is CASSENGYRNSPLHF. In DNA form, the CDR3 reads TGTGCCAGCAGTGAGAATGGGTATAGAAATTCACCCCTCCACTTT.

J is TRBJ1-2 and V is TRBV27, with 7 nucleotides matching TRBD1. Losses at the gene ends were 6 bases for V and 4 bases for J; bases not matched to a gene: 8. The germline CDR1 and CDR2 sequences are MNHEY and SMNVEV (reference sequence). This CDR3 is 14 amino acids long. The CDR3 region has the DNA TGTGCCAGCAGAAGACAGGGTGGATTCTATGGCTACACCTTC. Protein product: CASRRQGGFYGYTF.

The chain employs TRBV5-6 and TRBJ1-2; possibly TRBD1 for D (6 bases). CDR3 size: 15 residues. Germline CDR1 SGHDT, CDR2 YYEEEE. V lost 0 bases and J lost 7, with 16 bases in between. CDR3 loop: CASSLEGEIMRGYTF. The CDR3 DNA reads TGTGCCAGCAGCTTGGAGGGGGAAATCATGCGTGGCTACACCTTC.

CDR3 protein: CASSLAGTSYTELFF. CDR3 sequence (DNA): TGTGCCAGCAGCTTGGCCGGGACTAGCTACACGGAGTTGTTCTTC. The rearrangement links TRBV5-4 to TRBJ2-1; 9 nucleotides align to TRBD2. The CDR3 contains 15 residues. The germline V gene encodes CDR1 SGHNT and CDR2 YYREEE (reference sequence). J gave up 15 bases and V 0 bases, and 13 bases lay outside the gene matches.

The rearrangement uses TRBV15 and TRBJ1-1; D call uncertain. V lost 0 bases and J 5 bases, leaving 10 bases between the germline ends. The length of the CDR3 is 14 residues. Germline CDR1 reads LNHNV; CDR2 reads YYDKDF (reference sequence). The CDR3 nucleotides read TGTGCCACCAGCAGAGAGGCAAGAGGAACTGAAGCTTTCTTT. Its protein is CATSREARGTEAFF.

The chain recombines TRBV18 with TRBJ2-7; 7 nucleotides agree with TRBD1. Trimming at V came to 3 bases and at J to 2 bases, leaving 4 bases not matched to a gene. In germline, CDR1 is KGHSH, CDR2 LQKENI. The CDR3 length is 14 residues. The CDR3 loop is CASSPPGQAYEQYF. In nucleotides, the CDR3 is TGTGCCAGCTCACCTCCTGGACAGGCCTACGAGCAGTACTTC. Using reference TRBV18 and TRBJ2-7 for the parts outside the CDR3, the full variable domain is NAGVMQNPRHLVRRRGQEARLRCSPMKGHSHVYWYRQLPEEGLKFMVYLQKENIIDESGMPKERFSAEFPKEGPSILRIQQVVRGDSAAYFCASSPPGQAYEQYFGPGTRLTVT.

This sequence joins TRBV7-9 and TRBJ1-4, with D unclear. CDR3 length: 14 amino acids. Germline-derived CDR1 and CDR2 are SEHNR and FQNEAQ (reference sequence). Trimming pared 3 bases from V and 6 bases from J, leaving 11 bases between. The CDR3 sequence: CASSFTGPYEKLFF. The CDR3 nucleotides read TGTGCCAGCAGCTTTACCGGGCCTTATGAAAAACTGTTTTTT.

The gene calls are TRBV20-1 and TRBJ1-3, with a weak D call TRBD1 (5 bases). CDR3 length: 14 residues. V was cut by 3 bases and J by 0 bases, with 9 bases left in between. The germline gives CDR1 DFQATT, CDR2 SNEGSKA (reference sequence). CDR3 in DNA: TGCAGTGCTAGTAGACAGAGCTCTGGAAACACCATATATTTT. It encodes CSASRQSSGNTIYF.

The chain uses TRBV3-1 (or the pseudogene TRBV3-2) and TRBJ2-7; D unresolved. Germline CDR1 reads LGHDT; CDR2 reads YNNKEL (reference sequence). There are 14 residues in the CDR3. The V end was cut by 1 base, the J end by 5 bases, with 12 bases between. CDR3 coding DNA: TGTGCCAGCAGCCAAGCGTCTCCTCCCCACGAGCAGTACTTC. This sequence encodes CASSQASPPHEQYF.

The rearrangement joins TRBV6-5 to TRBJ1-2; no reliable D call. CDR3 length equals 14 residues. Germline CDR1 and CDR2: MNHEY and SVGAGI. Trimming cost V 6 bases and J 0 bases, with 11 bases left between them. CDR3: CASRVGDANYGYTF. The CDR3 DNA sequence: TGTGCCAGCAGGGTGGGCGATGCTAACTATGGCTACACCTTC.

As regards this clone: Different DNA sequences within this sample yield the same CDR3. This rearrangement joins TRBV19 to TRBJ1-5; D is unclear. Trimming took 3 bases from V and 3 from J, leaving 6 bases between them. Germline V CDR1 and CDR2: LNHDA, SQIVND (reference sequence). The CDR3 totals 13 residues. CDR3 bases: TGTGCCAGTAGTATGGGAGTCAATCAGCCCCAGCATTTT. This sequence encodes CASSMGVNQPQHF.

The V and J genes are TRBV7-9 and TRBJ1-2; D gene ambiguous. Trimming removed 4 bases at V and 8 bases at J, with 8 bases between. The CDR3 has 11 amino acids. Germline CDR1 SEHNR, CDR2 FQNEAQ (reference sequence). Here the CDR3 reads CASSSGFGYTF. CDR3 coding DNA: TGTGCCAGCAGCTCCGGCTTCGGCTACACCTTC.

The rearrangement links TRBV6-5 to TRBJ1-1; unclear D gene. The CDR3 is 12 amino acids. Trimming left V 6 bases short and J 6 bases short, with 11 bases between. The germline V gene has CDR1 MNHEY and CDR2 SVGAGI. The CDR3 protein is CASSRNTAEAFF. The CDR3 DNA reads TGTGCCAGCAGCCGTAATACGGCTGAAGCTTTCTTT.

This chain links TRBV5-8 with TRBJ1-6, with TRBD1 matching 7 bases. V lost 9 bases and J lost 5; bases outside the gene matches: 8. From germline, CDR1 is SGHTS and CDR2 YDEGEE. The CDR3 contains 14 residues. The CDR3 region has the DNA TGTGCCAACATTAGGACAGGAAATAATTCACCCCTCCACTTT. This sequence encodes CANIRTGNNSPLHF.

This chain uses TRBV7-8 with TRBJ1-4; D is possibly TRBD1 (6 bases). Germline loops: CDR1 SGHVS, CDR2 FQNEAQ. V dropped 1 base and J dropped 7 bases, with 16 bases sitting between them. The CDR3 has 16 residues. Here the CDR3 reads CASSLEIQGTSEKLFF. The CDR3 coding sequence is TGTGCCAGCAGCTTAGAGATACAGGGTACGAGTGAAAAACTGTTTTTT.

The CDR3 DNA follows: TGTGCCAGCAGTCGGATTAATTCACCCCTCCACTTT. Protein product: CASSRINSPLHF. The chain carries TRBV28 and TRBJ1-6; unclear D gene. The ends were cut back, 5 bases at V and 6 bases at J, with 5 bases in the middle. The CDR3 contains 12 residues. Per germline, CDR1 MDHEN and CDR2 SYDVKM.